This entry lists 3 T cell receptor beta chains sequenced from one sample in a study of cytomegalovirus exposure and HLA in healthy donors. Primers for the PCR totalled 60 Vbeta and 13 Jbeta. Libraries were prepared by immunoSEQ multiplex PCR; TCRdb keeps only in-frame clonotypes and omits some of them. The table has around 160,000 clones, 73% seen once. The sequencing sample was made of PBMCs. The receptors here all came from a woman between 18 and 30 years old in good health and CMV-seronegative.

In its sample, this clone was seen once. The genes are TRBV6-1 and TRBJ1-3; D perhaps matches TRBD1 (5 bases). The germline V and J ends were trimmed by 7 bases and 1 base, with 14 bases remaining between them. Germline V lookup: CDR1 MNHNS, CDR2 SASEGT. CDR3 length: 15 amino acids. The CDR3 region has the DNA TGTGCCAGCACCTTGGGGGGTACTTCTGGAAACACCATATATTTT. Its protein product is CASTLGGTSGNTIYF.

The chain recombines TRBV7-2 with TRBJ2-1; D may be TRBD2 (5 bases). The CDR3 extends over 14 amino acids. Germline lookup yields CDR1 SGHTA and CDR2 FQGNSA. Trimming stripped 7 bases from V and 4 bases from J, with 14 bases between. The CDR3 is CASNPTGRYNEQFF. CDR3 coding DNA: TGTGCCAGCAACCCAACGGGGAGATACAATGAGCAGTTCTTC. The whole variable domain, remainder taken from reference TRBV7-2 and TRBJ2-1, is GAGVSQSPSNKVTEKGKDVELRCDPISGHTALYWYRQSLGQGLEFLIYFQGNSAPDKSGLPSDRFSAERTGGSVSTLTIQRTQQEDSAVYLCASNPTGRYNEQFFGPGTRLTVL.

V gene TRBV18 combines with J gene TRBJ2-7; D not resolved. Germline CDR1 KGHSH, CDR2 LQKENI. Trimming left V 0 bases short and J 4 bases short, with 4 bases between. CDR3 length equals 12 residues. CDR3 loop: CASSPPSYEQYF. For the CDR3, the DNA is TGTGCCAGCTCACCACCGAGTTACGAGCAGTACTTC.